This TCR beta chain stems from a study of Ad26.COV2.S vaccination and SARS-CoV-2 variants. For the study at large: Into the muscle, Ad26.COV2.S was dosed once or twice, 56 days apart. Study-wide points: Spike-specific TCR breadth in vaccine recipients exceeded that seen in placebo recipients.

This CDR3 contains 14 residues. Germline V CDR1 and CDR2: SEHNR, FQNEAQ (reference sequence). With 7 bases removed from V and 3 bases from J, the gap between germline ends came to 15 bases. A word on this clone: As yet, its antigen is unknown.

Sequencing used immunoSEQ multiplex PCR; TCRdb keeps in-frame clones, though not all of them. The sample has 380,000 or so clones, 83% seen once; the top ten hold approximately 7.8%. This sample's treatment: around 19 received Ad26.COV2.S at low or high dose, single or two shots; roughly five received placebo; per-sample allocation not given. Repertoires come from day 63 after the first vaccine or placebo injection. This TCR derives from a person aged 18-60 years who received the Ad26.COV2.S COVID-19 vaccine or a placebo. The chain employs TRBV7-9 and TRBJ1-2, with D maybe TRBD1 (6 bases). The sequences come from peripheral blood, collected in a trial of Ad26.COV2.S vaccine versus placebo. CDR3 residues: CASTQIQGHYGYTF. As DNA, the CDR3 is TGTGCCAGCACCCAGATACAGGGTCACTATGGCTACACCTTC.